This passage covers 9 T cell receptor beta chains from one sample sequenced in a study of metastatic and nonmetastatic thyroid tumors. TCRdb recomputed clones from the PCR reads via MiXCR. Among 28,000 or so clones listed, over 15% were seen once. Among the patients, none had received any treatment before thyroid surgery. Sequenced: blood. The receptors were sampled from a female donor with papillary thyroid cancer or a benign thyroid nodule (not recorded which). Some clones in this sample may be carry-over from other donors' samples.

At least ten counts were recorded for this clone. CDR3 DNA sequence: TGTGCCAGCAGTCAAAACGTCCGTAAGCCCCAGCATTTT. It is translated as CASSQNVRKPQHF. V gene TRBV27 combines with J gene TRBJ1-5; D not resolved. From germline, CDR1 is MNHEY and CDR2 SMNVEV (reference sequence). The CDR3 extends over 13 amino acids. Trimming shortened V by 5 bases and J by 8 bases, and 13 bases separated the two germline ends.

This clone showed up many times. The CDR3 nucleotides are TGCGCCAGCAGCTTGGGTGACAGGGATGAAGAGACCCAGTACTTC. Its translation is CASSLGDRDEETQYF. This chain joins TRBV5-1 and TRBJ2-5, with TRBD1 matching 7 bases. The trim removed 0 bases at V and 3 bases at J, leaving 5 bases unmatched. The CDR3 is made up of 15 amino acids. Germline V gene lookup returns CDR1 SGHRS and CDR2 YFSETQ. The whole variable domain, filled in from reference TRBV5-1 and TRBJ2-5, reads KAGVTQTPRYLIKTRGQQVTLSCSPISGHRSVSWYQQTPGQGLQFLFEYFSETQRNKGNFPGRFSGRQFSNSRSEMNVSTLELGDSALYLCASSLGDRDEETQYFGPGTRLLVL.

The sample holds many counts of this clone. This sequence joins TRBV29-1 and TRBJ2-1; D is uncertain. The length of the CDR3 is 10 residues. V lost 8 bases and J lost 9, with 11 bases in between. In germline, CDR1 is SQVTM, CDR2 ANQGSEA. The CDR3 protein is CSFETGEQFF. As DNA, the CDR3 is TGCAGCTTCGAGACCGGTGAGCAGTTCTTC.

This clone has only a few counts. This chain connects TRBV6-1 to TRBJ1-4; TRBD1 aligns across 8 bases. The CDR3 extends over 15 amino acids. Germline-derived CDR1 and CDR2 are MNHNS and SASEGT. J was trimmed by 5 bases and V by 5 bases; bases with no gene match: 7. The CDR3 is CASSRLRDRNEKLFF. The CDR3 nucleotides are TGTGCCAGCAGTCGTCTCCGGGACAGGAATGAAAAACTGTTTTTT.

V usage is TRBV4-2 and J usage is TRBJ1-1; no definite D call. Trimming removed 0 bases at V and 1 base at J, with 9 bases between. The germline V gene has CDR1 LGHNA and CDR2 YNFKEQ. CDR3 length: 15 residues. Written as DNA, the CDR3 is TGTGCCAGCAGCCAAGACCAGGACCAGAACACTGAAGCTTTCTTT. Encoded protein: CASSQDQDQNTEAFF.

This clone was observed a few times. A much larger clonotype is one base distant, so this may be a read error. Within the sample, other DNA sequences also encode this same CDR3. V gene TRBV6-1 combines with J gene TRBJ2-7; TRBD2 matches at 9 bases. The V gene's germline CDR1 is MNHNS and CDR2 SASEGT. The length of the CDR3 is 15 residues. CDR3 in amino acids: CASSLNSGSNYEQYF. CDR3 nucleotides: TGTGCCAGCAGTCTTAATAGCGGGAGTAACTACGAGCAGTACTTT.

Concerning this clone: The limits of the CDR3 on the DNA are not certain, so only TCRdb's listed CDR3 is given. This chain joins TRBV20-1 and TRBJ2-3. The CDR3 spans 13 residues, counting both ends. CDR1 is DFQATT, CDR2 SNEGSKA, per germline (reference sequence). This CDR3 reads CSAPYKCTDTQYF.

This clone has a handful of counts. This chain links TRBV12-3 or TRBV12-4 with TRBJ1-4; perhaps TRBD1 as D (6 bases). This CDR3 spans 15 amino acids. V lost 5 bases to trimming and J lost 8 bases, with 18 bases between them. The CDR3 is CASSPNRAGGEKLFF. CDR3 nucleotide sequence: TGTGCCAGCAGTCCCAACAGGGCCGGGGGGGAAAAACTGTTTTTT.

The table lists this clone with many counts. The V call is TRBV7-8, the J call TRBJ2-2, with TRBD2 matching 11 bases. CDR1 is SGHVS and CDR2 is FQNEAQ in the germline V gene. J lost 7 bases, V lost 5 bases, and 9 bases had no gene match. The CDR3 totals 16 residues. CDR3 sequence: CASSISGRAGVGELFF. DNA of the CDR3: TGTGCCAGCAGCATTAGCGGGAGGGCCGGGGTCGGGGAGCTGTTTTTT.